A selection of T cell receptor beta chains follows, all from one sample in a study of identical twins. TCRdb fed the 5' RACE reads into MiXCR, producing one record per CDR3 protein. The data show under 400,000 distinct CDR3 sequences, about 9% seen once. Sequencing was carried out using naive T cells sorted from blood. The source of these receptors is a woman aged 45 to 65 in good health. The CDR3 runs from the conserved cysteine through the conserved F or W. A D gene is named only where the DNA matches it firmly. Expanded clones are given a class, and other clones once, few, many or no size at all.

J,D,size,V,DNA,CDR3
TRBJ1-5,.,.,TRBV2,TGTGCCAGCAGTGAAGAGATCCGCAATCAGCCCCAGCATTTT,CASSEEIRNQPQHF
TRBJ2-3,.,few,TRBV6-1,TGTGCCAGCAGTGAACAGGGCACAGATACGCAGTATTTT,CASSEQGTDTQYF
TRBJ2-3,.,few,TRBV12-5,TGTGCTAGTAAGGAGGGATCAGCAGATACGCAGTATTTT,CASKEGSADTQYF
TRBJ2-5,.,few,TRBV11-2,TGTGCCAGCAGCTTAGTGATTAGCGGAAAAGAGACCCAGTACTTC,CASSLVISGKETQYF
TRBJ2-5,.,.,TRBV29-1,TGCAGCGCCCAACGCGGGACAGCTGAGGGAGAGACCCAGTACTTC,CSAQRGTAEGETQYF
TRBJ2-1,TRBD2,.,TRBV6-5,TGTGCCAGCAGAGAGCGGGAGGTCCCCTACAATGAGCAGTTCTTC,CASREREVPYNEQFF
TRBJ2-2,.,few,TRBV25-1,TGTGCCACCGCCGGGGAGAGGAACACCGGGGAGCTGTTTTTT,CATAGERNTGELFF
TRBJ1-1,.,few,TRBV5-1,TGCGCCAGCACCCTCCCTGGGTCCACTGAAGCTTTCTTT,CASTLPGSTEAFF
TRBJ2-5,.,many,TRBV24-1,TGTGCCACCAGTGATGTCCAAGAGACCCAGTACTTC,CATSDVQETQYF
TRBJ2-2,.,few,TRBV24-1,TGTGCCACCAGTGACCGGGGCAGGGGGAACACCGGGGAGCTGTTTTTT,CATSDRGRGNTGELFF
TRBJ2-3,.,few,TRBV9,TGTGCCAGCAGCGTGACCGGCGGACCCACAGATACGCAGTATTTT,CASSVTGGPTDTQYF
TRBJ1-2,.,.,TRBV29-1,TGCAGCGTTGTGATGATGGGCGGCTACACCTTC,CSVVMMGGYTF
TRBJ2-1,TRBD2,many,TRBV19,TGTGCCAGTAGTATCGGGCGGGAGGGGGGTGAGCAGTTCTTC,CASSIGREGGEQFF
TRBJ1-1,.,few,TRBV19,TGTGCCAGTAGTATCCAGGTGAACACTGAAGCTTTCTTT,CASSIQVNTEAFF
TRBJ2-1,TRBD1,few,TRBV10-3,TGTGCCATCAGTGAGTCCTACTGGGGGACAGGGAAAGGAAATGAGCAGTTCTTC,CAISESYWGTGKGNEQFF
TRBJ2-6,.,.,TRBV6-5,TGTGCCAGCAGAGAGGAGGGCGGCTCTGGGGCCAACGTCCTGACTTTC,CASREEGGSGANVLTF
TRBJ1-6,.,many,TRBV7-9,TGTGCCAGCAGCCCCGGGACTGTCAATTCACCCCTCCACTTT,CASSPGTVNSPLHF
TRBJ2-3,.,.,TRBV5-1,TGCGCCAGCAGCCCTCTCTCGGACAGAATCACAGATACGCAGTATTTT,CASSPLSDRITDTQYF
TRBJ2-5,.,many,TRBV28,TGTGCCAGCAGTACATCAGGGTGGGGAGAGACCCAGTACTTC,CASSTSGWGETQYF
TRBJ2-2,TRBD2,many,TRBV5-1,TGCGCCAGCAGCTTGCACCCGGGACTAGCGGGAGAAGAGACCGGGGAGCTGTTTTTT,CASSLHPGLAGEETGELFF
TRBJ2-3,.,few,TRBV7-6,TGTGCCAGCAGCTTAGACTACTCCTTTGGAGGGGACACAGATACGCAGTATTTT,CASSLDYSFGGDTDTQYF
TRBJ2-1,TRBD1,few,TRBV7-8,TGTGCCAGCAGCCCAGGACAGGTCCTAGGGCCGTTCTTC,CASSPGQVLGPFF
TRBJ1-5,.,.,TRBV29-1,TGCAGCGTAGATCCCGGGGGCAATCAGCCCCAGCATTTT,CSVDPGGNQPQHF
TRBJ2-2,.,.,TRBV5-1,TGCGCCAGCAGCATAACAGGACAGACCGGGGAGCTGTTTTTT,CASSITGQTGELFF
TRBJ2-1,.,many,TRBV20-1,TGCAGTGCTACGACTGGGGTCGAGTTCTTC,CSATTGVEFF
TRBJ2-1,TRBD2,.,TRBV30,TGTGCCTGGAAACCCGGGAGGGGGTACAATGAGCAGTTCTTC,CAWKPGRGYNEQFF
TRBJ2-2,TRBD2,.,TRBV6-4,TGTGCCAGCAGTGACTATTCTAGGGGACTAGCGGGATCCACGAACACCGGGGAGCTGTTTTTT,CASSDYSRGLAGSTNTGELFF
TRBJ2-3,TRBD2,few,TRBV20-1,TGCAGTGCTAGAAAGGTAGCGGGAGGGCCCGGGGATACGCAGTATTTT,CSARKVAGGPGDTQYF
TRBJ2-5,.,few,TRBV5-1,TGCGCCAGCAGCTTCTTAGACAGGAACCAAGAGACCCAGTACTTC,CASSFLDRNQETQYF
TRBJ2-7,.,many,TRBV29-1,TGCAGCGTTGAAGCCAGCTCGCACTACGAGCAGTACTTC,CSVEASSHYEQYF
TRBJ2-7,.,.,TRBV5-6,TGTGCCAGCAGCATATGGACAGCAAGCTCCTACGAGCAGTACTTC,CASSIWTASSYEQYF
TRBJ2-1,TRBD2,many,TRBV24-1,TGTGCCACCAGTGACACTAGCGGGAGCTCCTACAATGAGCAGTTCTTC,CATSDTSGSSYNEQFF
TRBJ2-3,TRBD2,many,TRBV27,TGTGCCAGCAGTTTATCGACTAGCGGGACAGATACGCAGTATTTT,CASSLSTSGTDTQYF
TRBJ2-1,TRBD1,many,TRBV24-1,TGTGCCACCAGTGTGAACCCGGGACAGGGACGGGGAAATGAGCAGTTCTTC,CATSVNPGQGRGNEQFF
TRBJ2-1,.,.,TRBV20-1,TGCAGTGCTAGAAAGGGACTTCAAGAGTACAATGAGCAGTTCTTC,CSARKGLQEYNEQFF
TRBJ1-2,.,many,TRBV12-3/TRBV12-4,TGTGCCAGCAGTTCCCAGGAAGGGGACGGCTACACCTTC,CASSSQEGDGYTF
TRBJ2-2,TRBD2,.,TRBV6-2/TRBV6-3,TGTGCCAGCAGCTTTCCCCCTAGCGGGAGAAACACCGGGGAGCTGTTTTTT,CASSFPPSGRNTGELFF
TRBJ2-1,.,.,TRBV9,TGTGCCAGCAGCGTAGTGAGCGACTCCTACAATGAGCAGTTCTTC,CASSVVSDSYNEQFF
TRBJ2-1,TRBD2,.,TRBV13,TGTGCCAGCAGCCGATGGGGACTAGCGGGCTACAATGAGCAGTTCTTC,CASSRWGLAGYNEQFF
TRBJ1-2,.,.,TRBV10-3,TGTGCCATCAGGGACTCCTACTATGATGGCTACACCTTC,CAIRDSYYDGYTF
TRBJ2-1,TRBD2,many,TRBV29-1,TGCAGCGTGGAGGGAGGGCAGAACAATGAGCAGTTCTTC,CSVEGGQNNEQFF
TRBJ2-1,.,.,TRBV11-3,TGTGCCAGCAGCTTAGGAACTAGTATTGGTGAGCAGTTCTTC,CASSLGTSIGEQFF
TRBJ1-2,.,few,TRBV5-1,TGCGCCAGCAGCTTGGAAGGGGCTGTGTATGGCTACACCTTC,CASSLEGAVYGYTF
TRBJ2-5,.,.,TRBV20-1,TGCAGTGCTTCGCGGGGGACCCAGTACTTC,CSASRGTQYF
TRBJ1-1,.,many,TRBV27,TGTGCCAGCAGTGGGGCAGATGTTGACACTGAAGCTTTCTTT,CASSGADVDTEAFF
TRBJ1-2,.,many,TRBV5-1,TGCGCCAGCAGCGAACTGGGAAACTATGGCTACACCTTC,CASSELGNYGYTF
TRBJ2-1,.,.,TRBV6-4,TGTGCCAGCAGTGTCCTACACAGTTACTCCTACAATGAGCAGTTCTTC,CASSVLHSYSYNEQFF
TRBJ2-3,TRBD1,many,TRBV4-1,TGCGCCAGCAGCCCATTAGACAGGGGAGCCACAGATACGCAGTATTTT,CASSPLDRGATDTQYF
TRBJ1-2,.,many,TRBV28,TGTGCCAGCCTGCCCGGGGCGGGGGGCTACACCTTC,CASLPGAGGYTF
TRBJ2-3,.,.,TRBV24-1,TGTGCCACCAGTGGCATCCGGACGGAAGAATACCCCACAGATACGCAGTATTTT,CATSGIRTEEYPTDTQYF